The next 10 T cell receptor beta chains were all read from a single sample in a study of read filtering for tumor transcriptome and immune sequencing. From 400 to 450 ng of RNA, a library with molecular barcoded alpha/delta and beta/gamma adaptors was made. MiXCR, run by TCRdb on the reads, gives a single entry per CDR3 protein. Of tens of thousands of distinct CDR3 sequences in the sample, around 18% were seen once. The specimen was a population of CD138-negative cells sorted from bone marrow. The receptors derive from a donor at least 40 years old with multiple myeloma.

This clonotype was seen many times. The CDR3 nucleotides are TGCAGTGCTTATGGGCCTAATGTAGGGATGAACACTGAAGCTTTCTTT. It yields the protein CSAYGPNVGMNTEAFF. The rearrangement joins TRBV20-1 to TRBJ1-1, with D hard to call. The CDR3 covers 16 residues. V was trimmed by 5 bases and J by 0 bases, leaving 19 bases between them. Per the germline V gene, CDR1 is DFQATT and CDR2 is SNEGSKA (reference sequence).

This clonotype was observed many times. The gene calls are TRBV9 and TRBJ2-1; D may be TRBD2 (6 bases). Deletions cut 0 bases from V and 2 bases from J, with 9 bases between. Germline assignment: CDR1 SGDLS and CDR2 YYNGEE. This CDR3 comprises 15 residues. The DNA for the CDR3 is TGTGCCAGCAGCGTAGACGGGGGTCCCTACAATGAGCAGTTCTTC. This sequence encodes CASSVDGGPYNEQFF.

Ten or more counts support this clonotype. The CDR3 loop is CASSAGLAGNTGELFF. The CDR3 DNA reads TGTGCCAGCAGCGCTGGACTAGCGGGGAACACCGGGGAGCTGTTTTTT. This rearrangement joins TRBV7-2 to TRBJ2-2, with 11 bases fitting TRBD2. CDR3 size: 16 residues. Germline V lookup: CDR1 SGHTA, CDR2 FQGNSA. Trimming removed 5 bases from V and 1 base from J; junction bases left unmatched: 3.

This clonotype was seen at least ten times. The chain recombines TRBV4-1 with TRBJ2-3; 11 bases line up with TRBD2. Trimming at V came to 4 bases and at J to 5 bases, leaving 11 bases not matched to a gene. Per the germline V gene, CDR1 is MGHRA and CDR2 is YSYEKL. The CDR3 is 17 amino acids. Written as DNA, the CDR3 is TGCGCCAGCAGCCCGCTGAATAGCGGGAGGGCCCGAGATACGCAGTATTTT. This codes for CASSPLNSGRARDTQYF.

This clonotype was picked up many times. The rearrangement links TRBV11-3 to TRBJ2-1, with D unclear. The V gene's germline CDR1 is SGHNT and CDR2 YENEEA. The V end was cut by 0 bases, the J end by 9 bases, with 12 bases between. This CDR3 spans 14 amino acids. The CDR3 spells CASSLEGSLTEQFF. The CDR3 DNA reads as TGTGCCAGCAGCTTAGAAGGGTCCCTCACTGAGCAGTTCTTC.

The J gene is TRBJ2-5, the V gene TRBV20-1; a weak D match, TRBD2 (5 bases). This CDR3 region has 12 residues. Germline values: CDR1 DFQATT, CDR2 SNEGSKA (reference sequence). V dropped 3 bases and J dropped 4 bases, with 9 bases sitting between them. This CDR3 reads CSASWESETQYF. CDR3 in DNA: TGCAGTGCTAGCTGGGAGTCAGAGACCCAGTACTTC.

This clonotype was recorded many times. The rearrangement uses TRBV7-2 and TRBJ2-2, with no clear D. The germline CDR1 and CDR2 sequences are SGHTA and FQGNSA. CDR3 length equals 13 residues. Deletions cut 3 bases from V and 5 bases from J, with 7 bases between. CDR3: CASSFSSTGELFF. The CDR3 bases are TGTGCCAGCAGCTTCTCGTCGACCGGGGAGCTGTTTTTT.

This clonotype was counted only a few times. The J gene is TRBJ1-1, the V gene TRBV12-5; 12 bases are shared with TRBD1. Germline V gene data show CDR1 as LGHNT and CDR2 as FRNRAP. The ends lost 1 base at V and 2 bases at J; junction bases unmatched: 5. The CDR3 is 17 residues long. The CDR3 protein is CASGLEPGQGANTEAFF. CDR3 coding DNA: TGTGCTAGTGGTTTGGAACCGGGACAGGGGGCTAACACTGAAGCTTTCTTT. The whole variable domain, remainder taken from reference TRBV12-5 and TRBJ1-1, is DARVTQTPRHKVTEMGQEVTMRCQPILGHNTVFWYRQTMMQGLELLAYFRNRAPLDDSGMPKDRFSAEMPDATLATLKIQPSEPRDSAVYFCASGLEPGQGANTEAFFGQGTRLTVV.

The table lists this clonotype with a few counts. The chain uses TRBV10-3 and TRBJ1-2; D perhaps matches TRBD1 (5 bases). Germline CDR1 and CDR2: ENHRY and SYGVKD. The CDR3 is 14 amino acids. V lost 6 bases and J 2 bases, leaving 13 bases between the germline ends. CDR3 amino acids: CAISPGTENYGYTF. The CDR3, as DNA: TGTGCCATCAGCCCCGGGACGGAGAACTATGGCTACACCTTC.

This clonotype has a count of ten or more. The chain has TRBV19 and TRBJ2-7; maybe TRBD1 (6 bases). The germline CDR1 and CDR2 sequences are LNHDA and SQIVND (reference sequence). The V end was cut by 4 bases, the J end by 6 bases, with 16 bases between. This CDR3 contains 14 residues. The CDR3 is CASSTTGTLTEQYF. CDR3 nucleotides: TGTGCCAGTAGTACGACCGGGACACTGACCGAGCAGTACTTC.